Below, 27 T cell receptor beta chains from the same sample are listed, as sequenced in a study of cytomegalovirus exposure and HLA in healthy donors. This table comes from immunoSEQ multiplex PCR, and its TCRdb copy is limited to in-frame clones, with some not included. The table shows some 250,000 clones, with approximately 86% occurring only once. The sample consisted of PBMCs. These receptor sequences come from a woman in her twenties or thirties in good health and CMV-seropositive.

This clone was recorded only once. The chain has TRBV6-5 and TRBJ1-2; the D gene is possibly TRBD1 (5 bases). Germline V lookup: CDR1 MNHEY, CDR2 SVGAGI. The CDR3 runs 12 residues. V lost 7 bases and J lost 6, with 12 bases in between. The CDR3 DNA is TGTGCCAGCACCCGGTTGGGGCATGGCTACACCTTC. Translation: CASTRLGHGYTF.

J is TRBJ1-1 and V is TRBV30, with a weak D call TRBD1 (5 bases). This CDR3 is built from 15 residues. The germline gives CDR1 GTSNPN, CDR2 SVGIG (reference sequence). The germline V and J ends were trimmed by 0 bases and 5 bases, with 16 bases remaining between them. DNA for the CDR3: TGTGCCTGGAGTGTACCCCGAGGCGGGGCGACTGAAGCTTTCTTT. Amino acid sequence: CAWSVPRGGATEAFF.

The V call is TRBV19, the J call TRBJ1-1; D ambiguous. Germline V gene lookup returns CDR1 LNHDA and CDR2 SQIVND (reference sequence). This CDR3 is built from 15 residues. The V gene lost 1 base and the J gene lost 0 bases, with 9 bases spanning the gap. The DNA for the CDR3 is TGTGCCAGTAGTATAGCAGGAGGGTTGAACACTGAAGCTTTCTTT. Amino acid sequence: CASSIAGGLNTEAFF.

The chain uses TRBV4-1 and TRBJ2-7; possible D gene TRBD1, 5 bases. This CDR3 has 17 amino acids. Between the trimmed V and J ends, which lost 0 bases and 0 bases, there was a span of 15 bases. Germline V gene sequence: CDR1 MGHRA, CDR2 YSYEKL. In nucleotides, the CDR3 is TGCGCCAGCAGCCAAGATTTGCGGACACTCAGCTCCTACGAGCAGTACTTC. This codes for CASSQDLRTLSSYEQYF.

CDR3 residues: CASSQQGTAQQGAFF. DNA for the CDR3: TGTGCCAGCAGCCAACAGGGGACGGCCCAGCAAGGAGCTTTCTTT. This chain joins TRBV4-2 and TRBJ1-1; tentatively, D is TRBD1 (6 bases). V was clipped by 2 bases and J by 10 bases, with 20 bases between them. The CDR3 has 15 residues. Germline assignment: CDR1 LGHNA and CDR2 YNFKEQ.

J is TRBJ2-7 and V is TRBV7-2; 8 nucleotides agree with TRBD2. Trimming took 5 bases from V and 2 from J; bases not matched to a gene: 8. The CDR3 length is 15 residues. CDR1 is SGHTA and CDR2 is FQGNSA in the germline V gene. The CDR3 here is CASSQIAGSPYEQYF. The CDR3 DNA is TGTGCCAGCAGCCAAATAGCGGGAAGCCCCTACGAGCAGTACTTC.

J is TRBJ2-3 and V is TRBV5-6; D gene uncertain. This CDR3 is built from 12 residues. From germline, CDR1 is SGHDT and CDR2 YYEEEE. Trimming stripped 0 bases from V and 8 bases from J, with 7 bases between. This CDR3 is CASSLGAGTQYF. The DNA of the CDR3 is TGTGCCAGCAGCTTGGGGGCAGGTACGCAGTATTTT.

The chain recombines TRBV6-6 with TRBJ1-2; D is ambiguous. V was clipped by 4 bases and J by 5 bases, with 8 bases between them. CDR1 is MNHNY, CDR2 SVGAGI, per germline (reference sequence). The CDR3 spans 12 residues. CDR3 coding DNA: TGTGCCAGCAGTTCTTCCCGGTATGGCTACACCTTC. Translating gives CASSSSRYGYTF.

The rearrangement joins TRBV30 to TRBJ1-1; TRBD1 is a possible D gene (6 bases). This CDR3 spans 13 amino acids. V was cut by 3 bases and J by 4 bases, with 12 bases left in between. From germline, CDR1 is GTSNPN and CDR2 SVGIG (reference sequence). CDR3 amino acids: CAWRDSSSTEAFF. The CDR3 DNA is TGTGCCTGGAGGGACAGTTCCTCCACTGAAGCTTTCTTT. Variable domain in full (rest from reference TRBV30 and TRBJ1-1): SQTIHQWPATLVQPVGSPLSLECTVEGTSNPNLYWYRQAAGRGLQLLFYSVGIGQISSEVPQNLSASRPQDRQFILSSKKLLLSDSGFYLCAWRDSSSTEAFFGQGTRLTVV.

The chain is built from TRBV30 and TRBJ2-1; possibly TRBD2 for D (5 bases). The CDR3 has 14 amino acids. The V gene's germline CDR1 is GTSNPN and CDR2 SVGIG (reference sequence). The V gene lost 0 bases and the J gene lost 8 bases, with 14 bases spanning the gap. CDR3 nucleotide sequence: TGTGCCTGGAGTGTTACGGGATTTGGGGATGAGCAGTTCTTC. Its translation is CAWSVTGFGDEQFF. Full variable domain (outside the CDR3, taken from reference TRBV30 and TRBJ2-1): SQTIHQWPATLVQPVGSPLSLECTVEGTSNPNLYWYRQAAGRGLQLLFYSVGIGQISSEVPQNLSASRPQDRQFILSSKKLLLSDSGFYLCAWSVTGFGDEQFFGPGTRLTVL.

The chain has TRBV6-5 and TRBJ1-5; D is undetermined. From germline, CDR1 is MNHEY and CDR2 SVGAGI. The CDR3 length is 13 residues. Trimming took 4 bases from V and 0 from J, leaving 4 bases between them. The CDR3 DNA reads as TGTGCCAGCAGTTCCTATAGCAATCAGCCCCAGCATTTT. This codes for CASSSYSNQPQHF.

This clone was seen only a few times. The CDR3 DNA is TGTGCCAGCAGCTTCTCCGAGTATCGGAATGAAAAACTGTTTTTT. Translating it yields CASSFSEYRNEKLFF. The chain joins TRBV5-5 to TRBJ1-4, with unresolved D. V lost 2 bases, J lost 5 bases, and 13 bases lay in between. The CDR3 totals 15 residues. Looked up from germline, CDR1 is SGHKS and CDR2 is YYEKEE (reference sequence).

This clone is a singleton in its sample. J is TRBJ2-7 and V is TRBV19; 10 bases map to TRBD2. The V gene's germline CDR1 is LNHDA and CDR2 SQIVND (reference sequence). The CDR3 runs 15 residues. V shed 2 bases, J shed 5 bases, and the junction held 6 bases outside the gene matches. The CDR3 sequence: CASSILAGAINEQYF. The CDR3 bases are TGTGCCAGTAGTATACTAGCGGGAGCCATCAACGAGCAGTACTTC.

This sequence joins TRBV7-9 and TRBJ1-4; no clear D gene. Germline lookup yields CDR1 SEHNR and CDR2 FQNEAQ (reference sequence). Trimming shortened V by 3 bases and J by 5 bases, and 7 bases separated the two germline ends. The CDR3 extends over 13 amino acids. The CDR3 loop reads CASSLRRNEKLFF. In DNA, the CDR3 is TGTGCCAGCAGCTTGCGGAGGAATGAAAAACTGTTTTTT.

The chain joins TRBV5-1 to TRBJ1-4; perhaps TRBD1 as D (5 bases). Germline V gene data show CDR1 as SGHRS and CDR2 as YFSETQ. V was clipped by 4 bases and J by 7 bases, with 17 bases between them. This CDR3 has 15 residues. As DNA, the CDR3 is TGCGCCAGCAGCATAACGTCGGGGGGAGGTGAAAAACTGTTTTTT. Translation gives CASSITSGGGEKLFF.

The V and J genes are TRBV30 and TRBJ2-7; D not resolved. V was shortened by 5 bases and J by 3 bases, with 11 bases between the two germline ends. Germline CDR1 GTSNPN, CDR2 SVGIG (reference sequence). CDR3 size: 12 residues. CDR3 region: CAWATNIYEQYF. For the CDR3, the DNA is TGTGCCTGGGCAACGAACATCTACGAGCAGTACTTC.

V usage is TRBV15 and J usage is TRBJ2-1; TRBD2 agrees at 8 bases. The V gene end was trimmed by 2 bases and the J gene end by 6 bases; junction bases not matched to a gene: 12. CDR3 length: 17 amino acids. Germline V gives CDR1 LNHNV, CDR2 YYDKDF (reference sequence). The CDR3 DNA reads TGTGCCACCAGCAGACCCGGGACTAGTTACATGATCAATGAGCAGTTCTTC. Amino acids: CATSRPGTSYMINEQFF.

The chain employs TRBV12-5 and TRBJ2-2, with a weak D call TRBD2 (7 bases). The germline V gene has CDR1 LGHNT and CDR2 FRNRAP. Between the trimmed V and J ends, which lost 5 bases and 3 bases, there was a span of 19 bases. The CDR3 runs to 17 residues. The CDR3 DNA follows: TGTGCTAGTGGTCCCGAATGGCGGGGGCGTGACACCGGGGAGCTGTTTTTT. Protein product: CASGPEWRGRDTGELFF.

The chain carries TRBV28 and TRBJ1-2; tentatively, D is TRBD1 (6 bases). Germline V CDR1 and CDR2: MDHEN, SYDVKM. The ends were cut back, 8 bases at V and 7 bases at J, with 14 bases in the middle. CDR3 size: 12 residues. CDR3: CASQNREGGYTF. DNA of the CDR3: TGTGCCAGCCAGAACAGGGAAGGTGGCTACACCTTC.

The chain has TRBV10-3 and TRBJ2-1; TRBD2 matches at 7 bases. Germline V CDR1 and CDR2: ENHRY, SYGVKD. The CDR3 extends over 15 amino acids. The V and J ends lost 0 bases and 4 bases, in that order; junction bases with no gene match: 3. CDR3 amino acids: CAISESRTSYNEQFF. DNA of the CDR3: TGTGCCATCAGTGAGTCGAGGACTAGTTACAATGAGCAGTTCTTC.

The V gene is TRBV5-1, the J gene TRBJ2-5; D remains ambiguous. Germline V gene data show CDR1 as SGHRS and CDR2 as YFSETQ. CDR3 length equals 12 residues. With 0 bases removed from V and 5 bases from J, the gap between germline ends came to 5 bases. The DNA for the CDR3 is TGCGCCAGCAGCTTGGTTTCGGAGACCCAGTACTTC. Translation gives CASSLVSETQYF.

The V gene is TRBV19, the J gene TRBJ2-1, with 12 bases aligning to TRBD2. The CDR3 runs to 15 residues. Germline-derived CDR1 and CDR2 are LNHDA and SQIVND (reference sequence). Trimming took 7 bases from V and 8 from J; bases not matched to a gene: 9. The CDR3 loop is CASTPTSGSYHEQFF. The CDR3 DNA sequence: TGTGCCAGTACCCCGACTAGCGGGAGTTATCATGAGCAGTTCTTC.

This chain connects TRBV6-5 to TRBJ1-2; D not resolved. Trimming stripped 2 bases from V and 0 bases from J, with 10 bases between. The CDR3 loop spans 15 amino acids. CDR1 is MNHEY and CDR2 is SVGAGI in the germline V gene. The CDR3 loop is CASSYGERTNYGYTF. As DNA, the CDR3 is TGTGCCAGCAGTTACGGGGAGAGAACTAACTATGGCTACACCTTC.

This clone was seen only a few times. V is TRBV19 and J is TRBJ1-2; D uncertain. Germline V lookup: CDR1 LNHDA, CDR2 SQIVND (reference sequence). V gave up 2 bases and J gave up 8 bases, with 12 bases separating them. The CDR3 extends over 13 amino acids. CDR3 protein: CASSIKPSGGYTF. In DNA form, the CDR3 reads TGTGCCAGTAGTATAAAACCCTCGGGGGGCTACACCTTC. Together with reference TRBV19 and TRBJ1-2, the CDR3 gives the full variable domain: DGGITQSPKYLFRKEGQNVTLSCEQNLNHDAMYWYRQDPGQGLRLIYYSQIVNDFQKGDIAEGYSVSREKKESFPLTVTSAQKNPTAFYLCASSIKPSGGYTFGSGTRLTVV.

A single count supports this clone. The chain employs TRBV7-2 and TRBJ2-3; 12 bases match TRBD2. J was trimmed by 2 bases and V by 6 bases; bases with no gene match: 9. Per the germline V gene, CDR1 is SGHTA and CDR2 is FQGNSA. The CDR3 extends over 17 amino acids. In DNA, the CDR3 is TGTGCCAGCAGTCGTAGGACTAGCGGGACCCTCACAGATACGCAGTATTTT. As protein: CASSRRTSGTLTDTQYF.

V and J are TRBV5-6 and TRBJ1-2; TRBD1 is a possible D gene (6 bases). The V end lost 1 base, the J end lost 6 bases, and 13 bases lay between the germline ends. CDR3 length equals 14 residues. Germline V gene lookup returns CDR1 SGHDT and CDR2 YYEEEE. The CDR3 region has the DNA TGTGCCAGCAGCTTGCTTTCAGGGGATGATGGCTACACCTTC. Translating it yields CASSLLSGDDGYTF.

The chain couples TRBV18 to TRBJ2-7; 7 bases match TRBD1. The V gene's germline CDR1 is KGHSH and CDR2 LQKENI. Trimming at V came to 6 bases and at J to 3 bases, leaving 11 bases not matched to a gene. The CDR3 runs to 15 residues. The CDR3 region is CASSQGVAGNYEQYF. In nucleotides, the CDR3 is TGTGCCAGCTCCCAGGGGGTCGCCGGGAACTACGAGCAGTACTTC.